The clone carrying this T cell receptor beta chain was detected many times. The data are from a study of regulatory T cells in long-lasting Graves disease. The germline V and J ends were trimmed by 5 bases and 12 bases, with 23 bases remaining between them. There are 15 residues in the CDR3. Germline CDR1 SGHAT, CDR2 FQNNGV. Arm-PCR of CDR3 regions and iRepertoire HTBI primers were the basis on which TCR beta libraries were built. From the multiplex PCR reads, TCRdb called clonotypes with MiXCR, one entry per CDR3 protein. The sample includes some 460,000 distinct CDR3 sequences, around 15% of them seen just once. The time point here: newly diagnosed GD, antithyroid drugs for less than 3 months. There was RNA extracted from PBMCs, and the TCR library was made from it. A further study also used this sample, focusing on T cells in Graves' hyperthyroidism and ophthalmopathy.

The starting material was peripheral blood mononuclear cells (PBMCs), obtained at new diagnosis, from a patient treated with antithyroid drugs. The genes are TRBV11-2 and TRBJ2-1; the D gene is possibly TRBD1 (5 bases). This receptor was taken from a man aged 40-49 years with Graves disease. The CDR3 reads CASSQSGIRNFVQFF. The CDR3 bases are TGTGCCAGCAGCCAATCAGGGATCCGCAATTTTGTGCAGTTCTTC.